This T cell receptor beta chain was retrieved from a study of CD8 T cells in ankylosing spondylitis. Points from the study as a whole: Reported data indicate significant enrichment of disease-linked clones within matched ankylosing spondylitis synovial fluid.

The V segment lost 5 bases and the J segment 7 bases; nucleotides outside the gene matches: 5. Germline assignment: CDR1 ENHRY and CDR2 SYGVKD. The CDR3 spans 14 residues. TCRdb recomputed calls from the 5' RACE reads with MiXCR, one row per CDR3 protein. The sample includes almost 250,000 distinct CDR3 sequences, 30% to 35% of them seen just once. Note on this clonotype: The antigen is undetermined.

The specimen was blood, either unsorted or a sorted T cell fraction (not recorded which). The genes are TRBV10-3 and TRBJ2-1; 10 nucleotides line up with TRBD1. The clonotype was recovered from a male donor with ankylosing spondylitis or in good health (not recorded which). The CDR3 DNA reads as TGTGCCATCAGTCAACCGGGACAGGGGAATGAGCAGTTCTTC. This codes for CAISQPGQGNEQFF.